The TCR beta chain under discussion was sequenced for a study of blood T cell repertoires in COVID-19. At the level of the study: Material from acute and convalescent COVID-19 was sourced from the United States, Italy and Spain.

This clone has a single count. V was pared by 0 bases and J by 3 bases, with 1 base of the junction left unmatched. CDR1 SGHTA and CDR2 FQGNSA come from the germline V gene. The CDR3 runs 14 residues. Libraries were prepared by immunoSEQ multiplex PCR; TCRdb keeps only in-frame clonotypes and omits some of them. Of some 390,000 clones listed, 80% to 90% are singletons. Clinical history as reported by participants underpinned cohort assignment. The V call is TRBV7-2, the J call TRBJ2-5; 7 nucleotides line up with TRBD2. The sequencing input was PBMCs or T cells enriched from blood (not recorded which). The clonotype was recovered from a man younger than 45 who had recovered from COVID-19. CDR3 nucleotide sequence: TGTGCCAGCAGCTTAGCGGGAGGGAAAGAGACCCAGTACTTC. It codes for CASSLAGGKETQYF.